The clone carrying this T cell receptor beta chain was counted only a few times. What it recognizes is unknown. TCR beta libraries were built with iRepertoire HTBI primers and Arm-PCR of CDR3 regions. Original data processing: Gene usage covered some 60 TRBV and some 13 TRBJ segments. TCRdb reprocessed the multiplex PCR reads with MiXCR, giving one entry per CDR3 protein. The V and J calls follow TCRdb's processing rather than the paper's. The sample lists more than 300,000 distinct CDR3 sequences; around 15% were seen once. The data belong to a study of regulatory T cells in long-lasting Graves disease. Regarding the study as a whole: TRBV28, TRBJ1-2 and TRBJ2-5 emerged as the favored segments in persistent disease. Tissue studied was limited to peripheral blood, excluding thyroid tissue.

This CDR3 is built from 14 residues. V was cut by 3 bases and J by 5 bases, with 14 bases left in between. Time point here: newly diagnosed GD, antithyroid drugs for less than 3 months. The TCR library used RNA extracted from PBMCs. Patients came through an endocrinology department, and that department was in Xi'an, China. The material was peripheral blood mononuclear cells (PBMCs), obtained at new diagnosis, from a patient treated with antithyroid drugs. V usage is TRBV12-3 or TRBV12-4 and J usage is TRBJ2-7; TRBD2 is a possible D gene (5 bases). This clonotype was sampled from a female donor with Graves disease. The CDR3 loop reads CASSFSGSVDEQYF. The CDR3 DNA reads TGTGCCAGCAGTTTTTCGGGTAGCGTCGACGAGCAGTACTTC.